This T cell receptor beta chain was recovered during a study of cytotoxic CD8 clonotypes in ibrutinib-treated CLL. Method: immunoSEQ multiplex PCR; TCRdb's copy keeps in-frame clones and lacks some. The sample lists a few hundred thousand clones, 67% occurring once. V lost 2 bases and J lost 9, with 5 bases in between. Germline CDR1 SEHNR, CDR2 FQNEAQ (reference sequence). This CDR3 has 11 amino acids. The clonotype comes from a human donor with chronic lymphocytic leukemia. This specimen consisted of PBMCs, obtained after 36 months of ibrutinib treatment. This chain connects TRBV7-9 to TRBJ2-4, with D uncertain. The CDR3 loop reads CASSLIGIQYF. CDR3 coding DNA: TGTGCCAGCAGCTTAATCGGCATTCAGTACTTC.